Included here is one T cell receptor beta chain sequence, with context. What it binds is not known. The data derive from a study of cytomegalovirus exposure and HLA in healthy donors. General study results and limits: Overall, about 160 TCR beta chains were annotated as cytomegalovirus-associated.

PCR involved 60 Vbeta and 13 Jbeta primers. Clones were read by immunoSEQ multiplex PCR, and TCRdb kept only the in-frame ones, dropping some. The sample contains around 120,000 clones, roughly four fifths of which appear only once. Germline loops: CDR1 SGHRS, CDR2 YFSETQ. The V and J ends lost 1 base and 5 bases, in that order; junction bases with no gene match: 7. The CDR3 contains 16 residues. J is TRBJ2-7 and V is TRBV5-1, with 12 bases identical to TRBD2. What was sequenced was PBMCs. This receptor was obtained from a woman aged 40 to 50 in good health and CMV-seropositive. Here the CDR3 reads CASSLMTSGSRDEQYF. Written as DNA, the CDR3 is TGCGCCAGCAGCTTGATGACTAGCGGGAGCCGCGACGAGCAGTACTTC.